Each of the 13 T cell receptor beta chains below was sequenced from the same sample in a study of tissue T cells after allogeneic stem cell transplantation. The time point: mouse harvest day 14 after allogeneic transplant. Mouse grafts combined 10^7 T-cell-depleted bone marrow cells with 10^6 splenic CD5+ T cells. Produced via immunoSEQ multiplex PCR; TCRdb's table is partial and in-frame only. The table includes just over 4,000 clones, roughly 45% detected once. Sequenced: lymph node tissue. The receptors shown here come from a female BALB/c mouse given C57BL/6 T cells with graft-versus-host disease after an allogeneic hematopoietic cell transplant.

Only a few counts were recorded for this clone. The germline and genes are mouse ones. Coverage ceases 1 residue before the CDR3 finishes, and the germline J gene fills in the end. The chain carries TRBV15 and TRBJ1-1; 7 bases align to TRBD1. CDR3 length: 13 amino acids. Unmatched junction bases numbered 3, after V lost 5 bases and J lost 3 bases. Germline assignment: CDR1 SGHND and CDR2 FRSKSL. The sequenced CDR3 bases are TGTGCCAGCAGTACAGGGGAGGACACAGAAGTCTTC. Amino acid sequence: CASSTGEDTEVF. The whole CDR3 sequence is CASSTGEDTEVFF.

This clone ranks as medium-sized (0.01 to 0.1%). Gene names and germline refer to mouse. Read sequence stops 1 residue before the CDR3 end, and the germline J gene provides the missing end. The chain employs TRBV13-1 and TRBJ2-7; 7 bases match TRBD1. Looked up from germline, CDR1 is NSHNY and CDR2 is SYGAGN. The CDR3 has 11 residues. V was clipped by 2 bases and J by 7 bases; unmatched bases: 0. The CDR3 DNA, read in part, is TGTGCCAGCAGTGAGGGACAGGAACAGTAC. Translated: CASSEGQEQY. The CDR3 as a whole reads CASSEGQEQYF.

This clone was seen more than once but under ten times. Genes here carry mouse names. The read gets to within 1 residue of the CDR3 end, and the germline J gene fills in the rest. The chain recombines TRBV26 with TRBJ1-5, with D unclear. The CDR3 consists of 13 residues. With 4 bases removed from V and 0 bases from J, the gap between germline ends came to 4 bases. Germline V CDR1 and CDR2: KGHPV, FQNQEV (reference sequence). The CDR3 DNA, read in part, is TGTGCCAGCAGTCAAAATAACAACCAGGCTCCGCTT. Translation gives CASSQNNNQAPL. The whole CDR3 is CASSQNNNQAPLF.

This clone was recorded a few times. Genes and germline come from the mouse. With the read ending 1 residue before the CDR3 end, the germline J gene is used to fill in that end. V is TRBV13-2 and J is TRBJ2-7; the match to TRBD2 covers 12 bases. This CDR3 has 16 amino acids. Germline CDR1 NNHNN, CDR2 SYGAGS (reference sequence). Germline trimming cut 0 bases from V and 7 bases from J; bases unmatched to any gene: 8. The sequenced part of the CDR3 DNA is TGTGCCAGCGGTGATGCTCGGGGGACTGGGGGGAGGGAACAGTAC. This sequence encodes CASGDARGTGGREQY. The CDR3 as a whole reads CASGDARGTGGREQYF.

With respect to this clone: The listed genes are named as in mouse. The read terminates 1 residue before the CDR3 end, so the remaining end is supplied by the germline J gene. V usage is TRBV4 and J usage is TRBJ2-1; the D gene is possibly TRBD2 (5 bases). Between the trimmed V and J ends, which lost 4 bases and 3 bases, there was a span of 10 bases. There are 14 residues in the CDR3. Germline assignment: CDR1 LGHDT and CDR2 YNNKQL (reference sequence). The CDR3 sequence: CASSFGVFYAEQFF. CDR3 DNA (partial): TGTGCCAGCAGCTTTGGGGTCTTCTATGCTGAGCAGTTC.

To note about this clone: Mouse gene names and germline throughout. The CDR3 end falls 1 residue outside the read, so it is completed with the germline J gene. The gene calls are TRBV13-2 and TRBJ1-5, with 7 bases fitting TRBD1. The germline gives CDR1 NNHNN, CDR2 SYGAGS (reference sequence). V was pared by 4 bases and J by 3 bases, with 4 bases of the junction left unmatched. The CDR3 sequence is 14 residues long. CDR3 sequence reads: CASGRTGVNQAPLF. Partial CDR3 DNA: TGTGCCAGCGGTCGCACAGGGGTCAACCAGGCTCCGCTT.

Details on this clone: Gene names follow the mouse nomenclature. The CDR3 extends 1 residue past the end of the read, so its final part is completed from the germline J gene. The chain joins TRBV12-1 to TRBJ2-7, with D maybe TRBD1 (6 bases). Germline CDR1 SGHSN, CDR2 HYEKVE. This CDR3 comprises 12 residues. Trimming shortened V by 2 bases and J by 4 bases, and 8 bases separated the two germline ends. Here the CDR3 reads CASSPGTYEQYF. The sequenced CDR3 bases are TGTGCCAGCTCTCCCGGGACATATGAACAGTAC.

This clone has more than one count but fewer than ten. Gene names follow the mouse nomenclature. The read stops 1 residue short of the end of the CDR3; the missing end is completed from the germline J gene. The rearrangement joins TRBV24 to TRBJ1-3; D gene ambiguous. CDR1 and CDR2 (germline): KGHTA, FRNEEI. The germline V and J ends were trimmed by 2 bases and 0 bases, with 5 bases remaining between them. The CDR3 runs to 14 residues. Partial CDR3 DNA: TGTGCCAGCAGTCTGACGAATTCTGGAAATACGCTCTAT. Encoded protein: CASSLTNSGNTLY. The whole CDR3 region reads CASSLTNSGNTLYF.

By share of the sample, this clone is large (0.1 to 1%). Genes here carry mouse names. The sequenced fragment ends 1 residue before the CDR3 boundary, so the rest is inferred from the germline J gene. The rearrangement joins TRBV31 to TRBJ2-4; 10 bases are shared with TRBD1. Germline V gene data show CDR1 as GKSSPN and CDR2 as SITVG. Trimming removed 3 bases from V and 0 bases from J; junction bases left unmatched: 6. The CDR3 contains 16 residues. The CDR3 DNA, read in part, is TGTGCCTGGAGCGCCGGGACAGGGGCTAGTCAAAACACCTTGTAC. Encoded protein: CAWSAGTGASQNTLY. The whole CDR3 sequence reads CAWSAGTGASQNTLYF.

As to this clone: Mouse germline and gene names are used. The CDR3 is cut off 1 residue early in the read; its end comes from the germline J gene. V and J are TRBV3 and TRBJ2-4; D unresolved. Deletions cut 6 bases from V and 0 bases from J, with 7 bases between. This CDR3 contains 13 residues. Per the germline V gene, CDR1 is SNHLY and CDR2 is FYNGKV (reference sequence). The CDR3 reads CASRSPSQNTLYF. The DNA read from the CDR3 is TGTGCCAGCAGGTCGCCAAGTCAAAACACCTTGTAC.

With respect to this clone: Genes and germline come from the mouse. The CDR3 end is not reached by the read, which stops 1 residue before it; the germline J gene fills it in. This sequence joins TRBV16 and TRBJ2-2; D is possibly TRBD1 (6 bases). Germline loops: CDR1 SGHSA, CDR2 FRNQAP. The CDR3 contains 15 residues. V shed 3 bases and J shed 1 base, with 9 bases lying between them. This CDR3 is CASSFRDINTGQLYF. Partial CDR3 DNA: TGTGCAAGCAGCTTCCGGGACATAAACACCGGGCAGCTCTAC. Based on the CDR3 plus reference TRBV16 and TRBJ2-2, the full variable domain is NAGVIQTPRHKVTGKGQEATLWCEPISGHSAVFWYRQTIVQGLEFLTYFRNQAPIDDSGMPKERFSAQMPNQSHSTLKIQSTQPQDSAVYLCASSFRDINTGQLYFGEGSKLTVL.

Regarding this clone: Gene labels here are mouse ones. CDR3 bases read: TGTGCCAGCAGCCCCTGGGGGTATGAACAGTAC. It specifies CASSPWGYEQY. The whole CDR3 region reads CASSPWGYEQYF. The chain couples TRBV4 to TRBJ2-7; 7 bases align to TRBD2. The CDR3 end is not reached by the read, which stops 1 residue before it; the germline J gene fills it in. With 5 bases clipped from V and 4 bases from J, the junction kept 2 bases outside the gene matches. CDR3 length equals 12 residues. Germline loops: CDR1 LGHDT, CDR2 YNNKQL (reference sequence).

Note on this clone: The germline and genes are mouse ones. The DNA ends 1 residue before the CDR3 does, and the rest of the CDR3 is filled in from the germline J gene. This chain links TRBV26 with TRBJ2-7; D is unclear. This CDR3 is built from 12 residues. Germline V lookup: CDR1 KGHPV, CDR2 FQNQEV (reference sequence). V dropped 0 bases and J dropped 3 bases, with 3 bases sitting between them. CDR3 loop: CASSLSVYEQYF. The CDR3 DNA, read in part, is TGTGCCAGCAGTCTGTCTGTCTATGAACAGTAC.